Below, 13 T cell receptor beta chains from the same sample are listed, as sequenced in a study of cytomegalovirus exposure and HLA in healthy donors. 60 Vbeta and 13 Jbeta primers were used in PCR. TCRdb's copy holds only in-frame clones and misses some; the assay was immunoSEQ multiplex PCR. This sample has approximately 110,000 clones, with 65% to 75% found just once. The source material was PBMCs. The receptors derive from a woman in her fifties or sixties in good health and CMV-seropositive.

The chain is built from TRBV9 and TRBJ1-1, with 9 bases that match TRBD1. Germline values: CDR1 SGDLS, CDR2 YYNGEE. Trimming removed 4 bases from V and 4 bases from J; junction bases left unmatched: 14. The CDR3 is 17 amino acids. In nucleotides, the CDR3 is TGTGCCAGCAGCTCCCGGGACAGGGTAGGGACGGGCACTGAAGCTTTCTTT. Protein product: CASSSRDRVGTGTEAFF.

This clone has only a few counts. This chain connects TRBV28 to TRBJ2-5; 7 nucleotides align to TRBD1. CDR1 and CDR2 from the germline V gene are MDHEN and SYDVKM. The V and J ends lost 4 bases and 3 bases, in that order; junction bases with no gene match: 2. The CDR3 is 13 residues long. The CDR3 DNA follows: TGTGCCAGCAGTTCCGGGACAGAAGAGACCCAGTACTTC. Its protein product is CASSSGTEETQYF.

V usage is TRBV19 and J usage is TRBJ2-7; weak D call: TRBD2 (5 bases). The V end lost 5 bases, the J end lost 5 bases, and 19 bases lay between the germline ends. CDR1 is LNHDA, CDR2 SQIVND, per germline (reference sequence). The CDR3 sequence is 15 residues long. CDR3 sequence (DNA): TGTGCCAGTAGTCATCCCTCCGGGGTTGGGCACGAGCAGTACTTC. Its protein is CASSHPSGVGHEQYF. Full variable domain (remainder filled in from reference TRBV19 and TRBJ2-7): DGGITQSPKYLFRKEGQNVTLSCEQNLNHDAMYWYRQDPGQGLRLIYYSQIVNDFQKGDIAEGYSVSREKKESFPLTVTSAQKNPTAFYLCASSHPSGVGHEQYFGPGTRLTVT.

This clone was seen more than once but under ten times. V is TRBV2 and J is TRBJ2-1; D call uncertain. Trimming shortened V by 2 bases and J by 10 bases, and 9 bases separated the two germline ends. Germline-derived CDR1 and CDR2 are SNHLY and FYNNEI. CDR3 length: 12 residues. CDR3 sequence reads: CASSESPREQFF. The CDR3 bases are TGTGCCAGCAGTGAATCCCCCCGGGAGCAGTTCTTC.

This chain uses TRBV2 with TRBJ1-5; the D is unclear. V was pared by 7 bases and J by 3 bases, with 7 bases between. Germline V gives CDR1 SNHLY, CDR2 FYNNEI. CDR3 length: 12 residues. The CDR3 is CASKRDNQPQHF. CDR3 in DNA: TGTGCCAGCAAAAGAGACAATCAGCCCCAGCATTTT.

The CDR3 coding sequence is TGTGCCAGCAGTAGGTACACTGGGCACAATGAGCAGTTCTTC. Protein: CASSRYTGHNEQFF. This rearrangement joins TRBV28 to TRBJ2-1; D gene unclear. The CDR3 runs 14 residues. V was clipped by 5 bases and J by 5 bases, with 13 bases between them. The V gene's germline CDR1 is MDHEN and CDR2 SYDVKM.

This clone has just one count. The chain carries TRBV19 and TRBJ2-5; D may be TRBD1 (5 bases). The V gene's germline CDR1 is LNHDA and CDR2 SQIVND (reference sequence). Trimming cost V 5 bases and J 2 bases, with 9 bases left between them. CDR3 size: 13 residues. For the CDR3, the DNA is TGTGCCAGTAGTCAGGGAAAACAAGAGACCCAGTACTTC. Translation: CASSQGKQETQYF. The variable domain in full, completed from reference TRBV19 and TRBJ2-5, reads DGGITQSPKYLFRKEGQNVTLSCEQNLNHDAMYWYRQDPGQGLRLIYYSQIVNDFQKGDIAEGYSVSREKKESFPLTVTSAQKNPTAFYLCASSQGKQETQYFGPGTRLLVL.

The rearrangement joins TRBV6-1 to TRBJ1-5; D is unresolved. The V end was cut by 11 bases, the J end by 4 bases, with 15 bases between. The CDR3 has 13 residues. Germline loops: CDR1 MNHNS, CDR2 SASEGT. CDR3 in amino acids: CALGEGSNQPQHF. DNA of the CDR3: TGTGCCCTAGGAGAAGGTTCGAATCAGCCCCAGCATTTT.

J is TRBJ2-1 and V is TRBV28; 8 nucleotides match TRBD1. The CDR3 covers 15 residues. The trim removed 5 bases at V and 9 bases at J, leaving 12 bases unmatched. Germline V CDR1 and CDR2: MDHEN, SYDVKM. CDR3 in amino acids: CASSTTGVKDGEQFF. The CDR3 DNA sequence: TGTGCCAGCAGTACGACAGGGGTCAAAGACGGTGAGCAGTTCTTC.

V usage is TRBV4-1 and J usage is TRBJ2-2; TRBD2 agrees at 10 bases. Germline CDR1 MGHRA, CDR2 YSYEKL. The CDR3 is made up of 19 amino acids. The V and J ends lost 4 bases and 1 base, in that order; junction bases with no gene match: 12. The CDR3 is CASSRLPLLAGVNTGELFF. Here the CDR3 DNA reads TGCGCCAGCAGCCGTTTACCTCTCCTAGCGGGGGTGAACACCGGGGAGCTGTTTTTT.

The chain employs TRBV7-2 and TRBJ2-1; 10 positions match TRBD2. The germline V gene has CDR1 SGHTA and CDR2 FQGNSA. V was clipped by 8 bases and J by 6 bases; unmatched bases: 7. CDR3 length: 14 residues. Written as DNA, the CDR3 is TGTGCCAGCCAAAGAGCGGGGGGGAGCAATGAGCAGTTCTTC. This encodes CASQRAGGSNEQFF. The full variable domain, completed using reference TRBV7-2 and TRBJ2-1, is GAGVSQSPSNKVTEKGKDVELRCDPISGHTALYWYRQSLGQGLEFLIYFQGNSAPDKSGLPSDRFSAERTGGSVSTLTIQRTQQEDSAVYLCASQRAGGSNEQFFGPGTRLTVL.

This sequence joins TRBV7-9 and TRBJ2-3; TRBD2 is a possible D gene (6 bases). Trimming cost V 5 bases and J 0 bases, with 12 bases left between them. Germline V gene sequence: CDR1 SEHNR, CDR2 FQNEAQ (reference sequence). This CDR3 spans 15 amino acids. CDR3 region: CASSPWEDSTDTQYF. CDR3 nucleotides: TGTGCCAGCAGCCCTTGGGAGGATAGCACAGATACGCAGTATTTT.

This clone turned up a few times. The CDR3 protein is CASSPGQPPSTDTQYF. The CDR3 nucleotides are TGTGCCAGCTCACCGGGACAGCCGCCTTCCACAGATACGCAGTATTTT. J is TRBJ2-3 and V is TRBV18; 7 positions match TRBD1. Trimming at V came to 3 bases and at J to 2 bases, leaving 8 bases not matched to a gene. The CDR3 runs to 16 residues. Looked up from germline, CDR1 is KGHSH and CDR2 is LQKENI.